These 5 T cell receptor beta chains originate from one sample sequenced in a study of T cell changes during pregnancy in multiple sclerosis. The data were produced by immunoSEQ multiplex PCR, yet TCRdb's version contains in-frame clones alone and is incomplete. The data show 89,000 or so clones, roughly nine tenths seen once. The sequencing here drew on PBMCs, taken in the first trimester of pregnancy. The receptors were gathered from a female donor in good health, serving as a control in a pregnancy study. Some clones in this sample may be carry-over from other donors' samples.

This chain uses TRBV27 with TRBJ1-4, with D unclear. Looked up from germline, CDR1 is MNHEY and CDR2 is SMNVEV (reference sequence). The CDR3 spans 15 residues. Trimming shortened V by 0 bases and J by 0 bases, and 5 bases separated the two germline ends. DNA for the CDR3: TGTGCCAGCAGTTTATCCCGTGCAACTAATGAAAAACTGTTTTTT. It is translated as CASSLSRATNEKLFF.

The CDR3 coding sequence is TGTGCCAGCAGTGAAGCGTCGGGTGGTAATTCACCCCTCCACTTT. It translates to CASSEASGGNSPLHF. The rearrangement uses TRBV6-1 and TRBJ1-6; no clear D gene. V lost 0 bases, J lost 6 bases, and 9 bases lay in between. CDR3 length: 15 residues. Germline loops: CDR1 MNHNS, CDR2 SASEGT.

The rearrangement links TRBV6-5 to TRBJ2-1, with TRBD2 matching over 7 bases. Germline CDR1 reads MNHEY; CDR2 reads SVGAGI. The CDR3 length is 12 residues. V gave up 7 bases and J gave up 9 bases; unmatched junction bases: 6. CDR3 in amino acids: CASTSAGSEQFF. CDR3 nucleotide sequence: TGTGCCAGCACCTCAGCGGGAAGTGAGCAGTTCTTC.

Here the CDR3 DNA reads TGCGCCAGCAGCCCCTTGACTAGCGGGGTTCCCTACGAGCAGTACTTC. This gives the protein CASSPLTSGVPYEQYF. The V call is TRBV4-1, the J call TRBJ2-7; 11 bases align to TRBD2. The junction had 7 bases not matched to a gene; V was cut back by 4 bases and J by 2 bases. Germline CDR1 MGHRA, CDR2 YSYEKL. This CDR3 has 16 residues.

This chain links TRBV18 with TRBJ1-2, with D perhaps TRBD1 (6 bases). V was clipped by 5 bases and J by 0 bases, with 16 bases between them. CDR1 and CDR2 from the germline V gene are KGHSH and LQKENI. The CDR3 covers 16 residues. The CDR3 here is CASSASQGPTNYGYTF. Here the CDR3 DNA reads TGTGCCAGCTCAGCCTCTCAGGGGCCTACTAACTATGGCTACACCTTC.